The 29 T cell receptor beta chains given below trace back to one sample, sequenced in a study of blood T cells in healthy people across ages. Then a second PCR, running roughly 7 to 11 cycles, was carried out with a sample-barcoded 5' primer and a J-beta primer mix. TCRdb re-called the 5' RACE reads through MiXCR, storing one row per CDR3 protein. The sample carries hundreds of thousands of distinct CDR3 sequences, 29% recorded once. Sequenced input: blood. The receptors were gathered from a woman older than 75 in good health.

A few counts support this clonotype. The CDR3 DNA reads as TGTGCCAGCAGTCCTTATTATGCCCCGGGACAGAGATATTCCTACGAGCAGTACTTC. It specifies CASSPYYAPGQRYSYEQYF. This chain uses TRBV27 with TRBJ2-7, with 7 bases lining up with TRBD1. This CDR3 comprises 19 residues. The V and J ends lost 5 bases and 1 base, in that order; junction bases with no gene match: 20. CDR1 and CDR2 (germline): MNHEY, SMNVEV (reference sequence).

As concerns this clonotype: This may be a read error: a much more frequent sequence differs by one nucleotide. The chain combines TRBV2 with TRBJ2-3; D not resolved. The CDR3 totals 17 residues. Per the germline V gene, CDR1 is SNHLY and CDR2 is FYNNEI. The DNA of the CDR3 is TGTGCCTGCAGTGATATCTATTTTCCCCCTAGCACAGATACGCAGTATTTT. It yields the protein CACSDIYFPPSTDTQYF. The full variable domain, in which reference TRBV2 and TRBJ2-3 provide the parts outside the CDR3, is EPEVTQTPSHQVTQMGQEVILRCVPISNHLYFYWYRQILGQKVEFLVSFYNNEISEKSEIFDDQFSVERPDGSNFTLKIRSTKLEDSAMYFCACSDIYFPPSTDTQYFGPGTRLTVL.

The table lists this clonotype with many counts. The chain couples TRBV6-2 or TRBV6-3 to TRBJ2-4; possibly TRBD1 for D (5 bases). V was trimmed by 3 bases and J by 2 bases, leaving 8 bases between them. The CDR3 runs 14 residues. Germline values: CDR1 MNHEY, CDR2 SVGEGT. The CDR3 protein is CASSYRGPKNIQYF. In nucleotides, the CDR3 is TGTGCCAGCAGTTATAGGGGTCCCAAAAACATTCAGTACTTC.

There are a few counts of this clonotype. V and J are TRBV30 and TRBJ1-1; possible D gene TRBD1, 6 bases. The length of the CDR3 is 14 residues. Trimming pared 5 bases from V and 0 bases from J, leaving 13 bases between. Germline lookup yields CDR1 GTSNPN and CDR2 SVGIG (reference sequence). CDR3 protein: CAWGGGVMNTEAFF. In DNA, the CDR3 is TGTGCCTGGGGAGGGGGGGTCATGAACACTGAAGCTTTCTTT.

This clonotype was picked up many times. This chain connects TRBV30 to TRBJ1-2; 9 bases line up with TRBD1. The CDR3 loop spans 14 amino acids. Germline V gene sequence: CDR1 GTSNPN, CDR2 SVGIG (reference sequence). V shed 4 bases and J 5 bases; nucleotides not matched to a gene: 8. CDR3 nucleotide sequence: TGTGCCTGGATCTCTTCCGGGACAGGGTATGGCTACACCTTC. Translating it yields CAWISSGTGYGYTF.

The table lists this clonotype with many counts. The rearrangement joins TRBV7-9 to TRBJ2-1, with D unresolved. CDR1 and CDR2 (germline): SEHNR, FQNEAQ (reference sequence). The CDR3 consists of 11 residues. V lost 2 bases, J lost 9 bases, and 5 bases lay in between. Written as DNA, the CDR3 is TGTGCCAGCAGCTTAATGAGTGAGCAGTTCTTC. Encoded protein: CASSLMSEQFF.

Concerning this clonotype: With a much larger clone just one base away, this may be a read error. J is TRBJ1-4 and V is TRBV20-1, with unresolved D. Germline lookup yields CDR1 DFQATT and CDR2 SNEGSKA (reference sequence). CDR3 length: 14 residues. This chain's CDR3 is CSAMKTPTSEKLFF. DNA for the CDR3: TGCAGTGCTATGAAAACCCCAACTAGTGAAAAACTGTTTTTT.

There are a few counts of this clonotype. CDR3 residues: CASSKMTGGNYGYTF. CDR3 in DNA: TGCGCCAGCAGCAAAATGACAGGGGGGAACTATGGCTACACCTTC. The chain uses TRBV5-1 and TRBJ1-2; 9 bases are a match to TRBD1. The CDR3 is 15 amino acids. CDR1 is SGHRS, CDR2 YFSETQ, per germline. V gave up 4 bases and J gave up 2 bases; unmatched junction bases: 6.

This clonotype has just a few counts. A clone one base away is much larger, so this may be a read error. The rearrangement uses TRBV29-1 and TRBJ2-5; TRBD2 might be the D (5 bases). The CDR3 extends over 10 amino acids. The V gene lost 6 bases and the J gene lost 11 bases, with 13 bases spanning the gap. Germline V gives CDR1 SQVTM, CDR2 ANQGSEA. The CDR3 coding sequence is TGCAGCGTGGGGTCTTGGGAGCAGTACTTC. It specifies CSVGSWEQYF. Looking up the rest from reference TRBV29-1 and TRBJ2-5 gives the full variable domain: SAVISQKPSRDICQRGTSLTIQCQVDSQVTMMFWYRQQPGQSLTLIATANQGSEATYESGFVIDKFPISRPNLTFSTLTVSNMSPEDSSIYLCSVGSWEQYFGPGTRLLVL.

At least ten counts were recorded for this clonotype. The chain links TRBV29-1 to TRBJ2-5; D is unresolved. The V gene lost 5 bases and the J gene lost 1 base, with 14 bases spanning the gap. CDR1 and CDR2 from the germline V gene are SQVTM and ANQGSEA. The CDR3 runs to 14 residues. CDR3 amino acids: CSVRIGRGQETQYF. In DNA, the CDR3 is TGCAGCGTTAGGATAGGGCGTGGCCAAGAGACCCAGTACTTC.

This clonotype showed up many times. This may be a read error, as it is one base from a much larger clone. CDR3 protein: CASGAGTGGEKLFF. The DNA for the CDR3 is TGTGCCAGCGGGGCCGGGACGGGCGGTGAAAAACTGTTTTTT. The gene calls are TRBV12-3 or TRBV12-4 and TRBJ1-4; perhaps TRBD1 as D (5 bases). V shed 8 bases and J shed 7 bases, with 17 bases lying between them. The CDR3 has 14 residues.

Only one count was recorded for this clonotype. The chain carries TRBV7-2 and TRBJ2-1; 7 bases agree with TRBD1. In germline, CDR1 is SGHTA, CDR2 FQGNSA. With V trimmed by 4 bases and J by 7 bases, 4 bases remained unmatched. The CDR3 spans 13 residues. The CDR3 nucleotides are TGTGCCAGCAGCTCGGGACAGCTGAATGAGCAGTTCTTC. Its protein product is CASSSGQLNEQFF.

This clonotype appeared many times. The CDR3 bases are TGCAGTGCTACTCCTATTACGGGACTAGCAGGAGAGACCCAGTACTTC. Protein sequence: CSATPITGLAGETQYF. The chain uses TRBV20-1 and TRBJ2-5; 9 bases agree with TRBD2. V shed 4 bases, J shed 4 bases, and the junction held 13 bases outside the gene matches. The CDR3 contains 16 residues. The germline V gene has CDR1 DFQATT and CDR2 SNEGSKA (reference sequence).

This clonotype was detected ten times or more. The V gene is TRBV20-1, the J gene TRBJ1-4; D is uncertain. This CDR3 comprises 11 residues. CDR1 is DFQATT, CDR2 SNEGSKA, per germline (reference sequence). Trimming took 2 bases from V and 7 from J, leaving 5 bases between them. CDR3 region: CSARSSEKLFF. CDR3 nucleotides: TGCAGTGCTAGATCTAGTGAAAAACTGTTTTTT.

V is TRBV7-2 and J is TRBJ2-1; 11 bases are shared with TRBD2. CDR3 length: 18 residues. V was pared by 5 bases and J by 12 bases, with 21 bases of the junction left unmatched. Germline V lookup: CDR1 SGHTA, CDR2 FQGNSA. The CDR3 loop is CASSQGLAGGRAFIGQFF. The CDR3 coding sequence is TGTGCCAGCAGCCAAGGGCTAGCGGGAGGACGAGCTTTTATCGGGCAGTTCTTC.

The chain recombines TRBV6-1 with TRBJ1-2; D might be TRBD1 (5 bases). CDR3 size: 17 residues. Germline assignment: CDR1 MNHNS and CDR2 SASEGT. Trimming cost V 5 bases and J 2 bases, with 21 bases left between them. The CDR3 DNA reads TGTGCCAGCAGTCCCACAGGTTGGGGCGGAGACAACTATGGCTACACCTTC. Translated, it gives CASSPTGWGGDNYGYTF.

The chain carries TRBV5-1 and TRBJ2-1, with 8 bases matching TRBD2. V shed 0 bases, J shed 2 bases, and the junction held 4 bases outside the gene matches. Germline-derived CDR1 and CDR2 are SGHRS and YFSETQ. This CDR3 spans 16 amino acids. The CDR3 nucleotides are TGCGCCAGCAGCTTGGCCGGGGGGGCGGCCTACAATGAGCAGTTCTTC. Translated: CASSLAGGAAYNEQFF.

Ten or more counts support this clonotype. This chain connects TRBV20-1 to TRBJ1-2, with no clear D. The V gene's germline CDR1 is DFQATT and CDR2 SNEGSKA (reference sequence). V was clipped by 5 bases and J by 6 bases, with 10 bases between them. The CDR3 consists of 11 residues. CDR3 protein: CSAPGRDGYTF. DNA for the CDR3: TGCAGTGCTCCCGGACGGGATGGCTACACCTTC.

The chain uses TRBV28 and TRBJ2-4; 7 bases are a match to TRBD1. The CDR3 has 12 residues. The trim removed 1 base at V and 15 bases at J, leaving 6 bases unmatched. Germline CDR1 MDHEN, CDR2 SYDVKM. CDR3 residues: CASSLSGDSLYF. CDR3 nucleotides: TGTGCCAGCAGTTTATCCGGGGACAGCCTGTACTTC. The full variable domain, in which reference TRBV28 and TRBJ2-4 provide the parts outside the CDR3, is DVKVTQSSRYLVKRTGEKVFLECVQDMDHENMFWYRQDPGLGLRLIYFSYDVKMKEKGDIPEGYSVSREKKERFSLILESASTNQTSMYLCASSLSGDSLYFGAGTRLSVL.

This chain uses TRBV11-3 with TRBJ2-4, with D maybe TRBD1 (5 bases). The J call may not be correct, given that the DNA end is closer to TRBJ2-5. Germline assignment: CDR1 SGHNT and CDR2 YENEEA. This CDR3 comprises 13 residues. CDR3 nucleotides: TGTGCCAGCAGCCAACAGGAACTGGAGACCCAGTACTTC. This translates into CASSQQELETQYF.

This clonotype has just a few counts. The chain links TRBV20-1 to TRBJ1-1, with 8 bases matching TRBD1. CDR1 is DFQATT, CDR2 SNEGSKA, per germline (reference sequence). V was pared by 6 bases and J by 1 base, with 7 bases of the junction left unmatched. The length of the CDR3 is 14 residues. CDR3 residues: CSATQGAGNTEAFF. The CDR3 DNA follows: TGCAGTGCGACTCAGGGGGCCGGGAACACTGAAGCTTTCTTT.

Worth noting for this clonotype: Sequence at one end of the junction differs from germline and may be a read error. The gene calls are TRBV28 and TRBJ2-6, with TRBD1 identical over 10 bases. The CDR3 covers 17 residues. Germline V gene data show CDR1 as MDHEN and CDR2 as SYDVKM. The CDR3 loop reads CAGSLGQGTSGANVLTF. The CDR3 DNA sequence: TGTGCCGGCAGTTTGGGACAGGGGACCTCTGGGGCCAACGTCCTGACTTTC.

The chain couples TRBV12-3 or TRBV12-4 to TRBJ2-3; D may be TRBD2 (6 bases). This CDR3 comprises 16 residues. With 3 bases removed from V and 3 bases from J, the gap between germline ends came to 16 bases. The CDR3 bases are TGTGCCAGCAGTTTCGGAATAGCGGTAAGAACAGATACGCAGTATTTT. This sequence encodes CASSFGIAVRTDTQYF.

This clonotype was seen many times. The chain carries TRBV29-1 and TRBJ2-3; D perhaps matches TRBD2 (6 bases). The CDR3 extends over 12 amino acids. CDR1 SQVTM and CDR2 ANQGSEA come from the germline V gene. V was shortened by 6 bases and J by 0 bases, with 7 bases between the two germline ends. The DNA for the CDR3 is TGCAGCGTGGGGACTAGCACAGATACGCAGTATTTT. Translated: CSVGTSTDTQYF.

This clonotype was seen repeatedly, ten times or more. The rearrangement uses TRBV18 and TRBJ1-2, with TRBD1 matching 7 bases. CDR1 and CDR2 (germline): KGHSH, LQKENI. V lost 1 base to trimming and J lost 2 bases; unmatched junction nucleotides: 1. The CDR3 spans 14 residues. The CDR3, as DNA: TGTGCCAGCTCACCACAGGGACAGAACTATGGCTACACCTTC. This sequence encodes CASSPQGQNYGYTF.

This clonotype was observed many times. This chain uses TRBV6-2 or TRBV6-3 with TRBJ1-2, with D possibly being TRBD1 (6 bases). The CDR3 loop spans 14 amino acids. The germline CDR1 and CDR2 sequences are MNHEY and SVGEGT. The V end lost 6 bases, the J end lost 4 bases, and 15 bases lay between the germline ends. The DNA for the CDR3 is TGTGCCAGCAGCCTAGTCCTGGACAGCTATGGCTACACCTTC. Amino acid sequence: CASSLVLDSYGYTF.

The chain carries TRBV10-3 and TRBJ1-3; D is unclear. The CDR3 totals 11 residues. Germline V gene sequence: CDR1 ENHRY, CDR2 SYGVKD. Trimming pared 5 bases from V and 8 bases from J, leaving 7 bases between. This CDR3 is CAISPRDTIYF. The CDR3 DNA reads as TGTGCCATCAGTCCACGGGACACCATATATTTT.

In its sample, this clonotype was seen a few times. This may arise from a read error, as a much more abundant clone is one base away. The gene calls are TRBV6-6 and TRBJ2-3, with 7 bases fitting TRBD1. Trimming cost V 5 bases and J 1 base; bases outside gene matches: 0. The CDR3 loop spans 13 amino acids. Looked up from germline, CDR1 is MNHNY and CDR2 is SVGAGI (reference sequence). Here the CDR3 DNA reads TGTGCCAGCAGTGACAGGGGCACAGATACGCAGTATTTT. Protein sequence: CASSDRGTDTQYF.

V and J are TRBV6-1 and TRBJ2-5, with D maybe TRBD2 (6 bases). The CDR3 totals 17 residues. Germline V gene data show CDR1 as MNHNS and CDR2 as SASEGT. The V end was cut by 2 bases, the J end by 5 bases, with 21 bases between. CDR3 DNA sequence: TGTGCCAGCAGTGAAATCCAGTCGTCAGGGAGGCGGGAGACCCAGTACTTC. Encoded protein: CASSEIQSSGRRETQYF.